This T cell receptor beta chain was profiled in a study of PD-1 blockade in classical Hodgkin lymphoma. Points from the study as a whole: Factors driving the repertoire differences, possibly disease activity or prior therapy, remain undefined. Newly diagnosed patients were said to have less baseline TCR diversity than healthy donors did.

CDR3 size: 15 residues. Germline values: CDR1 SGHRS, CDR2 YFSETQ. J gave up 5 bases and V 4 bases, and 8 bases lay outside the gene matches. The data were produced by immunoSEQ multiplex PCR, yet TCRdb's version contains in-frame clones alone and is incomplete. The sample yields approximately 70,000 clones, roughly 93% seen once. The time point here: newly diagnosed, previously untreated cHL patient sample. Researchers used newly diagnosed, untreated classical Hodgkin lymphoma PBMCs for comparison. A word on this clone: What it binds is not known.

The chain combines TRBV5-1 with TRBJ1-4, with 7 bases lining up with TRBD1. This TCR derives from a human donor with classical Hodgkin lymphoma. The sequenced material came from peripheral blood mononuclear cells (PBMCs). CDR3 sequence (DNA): TGCGCCAGCAGCCCCGCCGACAGGGCGAATGAAAAACTGTTTTTT. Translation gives CASSPADRANEKLFF.